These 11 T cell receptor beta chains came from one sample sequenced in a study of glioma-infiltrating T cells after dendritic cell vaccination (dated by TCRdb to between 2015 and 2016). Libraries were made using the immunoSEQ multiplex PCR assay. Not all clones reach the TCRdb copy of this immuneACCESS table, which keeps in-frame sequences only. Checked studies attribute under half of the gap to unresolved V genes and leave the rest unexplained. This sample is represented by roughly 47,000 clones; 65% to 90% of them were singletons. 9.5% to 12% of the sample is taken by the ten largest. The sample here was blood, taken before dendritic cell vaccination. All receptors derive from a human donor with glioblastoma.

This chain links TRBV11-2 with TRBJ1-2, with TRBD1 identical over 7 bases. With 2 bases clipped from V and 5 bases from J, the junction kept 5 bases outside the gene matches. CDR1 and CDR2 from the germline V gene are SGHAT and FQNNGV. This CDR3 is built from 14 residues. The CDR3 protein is CASSLLGQPYGYTF. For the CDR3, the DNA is TGTGCCAGCAGCTTACTGGGACAGCCTTATGGCTACACCTTC.

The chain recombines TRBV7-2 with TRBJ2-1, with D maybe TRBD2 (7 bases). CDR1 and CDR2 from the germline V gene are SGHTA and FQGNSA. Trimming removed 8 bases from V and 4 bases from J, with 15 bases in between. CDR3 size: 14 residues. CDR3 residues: CASGEGGPYNEQFF. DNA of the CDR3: TGTGCCAGCGGAGAGGGGGGGCCGTACAATGAGCAGTTCTTC.

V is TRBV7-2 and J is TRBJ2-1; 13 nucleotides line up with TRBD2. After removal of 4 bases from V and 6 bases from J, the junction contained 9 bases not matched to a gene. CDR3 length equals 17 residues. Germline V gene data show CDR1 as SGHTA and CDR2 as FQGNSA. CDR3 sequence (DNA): TGTGCCAGCAGCTCACCAGTGTGGACTAGCGGGAGCAATGAGCAGTTCTTC. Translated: CASSSPVWTSGSNEQFF.

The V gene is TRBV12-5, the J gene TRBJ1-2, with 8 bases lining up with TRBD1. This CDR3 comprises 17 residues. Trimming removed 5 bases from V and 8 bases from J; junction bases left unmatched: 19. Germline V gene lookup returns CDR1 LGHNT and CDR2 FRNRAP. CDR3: CASGPLGSLTGVGGYTF. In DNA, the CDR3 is TGTGCTAGTGGTCCGTTGGGTAGCCTGACAGGGGTCGGCGGCTACACCTTC.

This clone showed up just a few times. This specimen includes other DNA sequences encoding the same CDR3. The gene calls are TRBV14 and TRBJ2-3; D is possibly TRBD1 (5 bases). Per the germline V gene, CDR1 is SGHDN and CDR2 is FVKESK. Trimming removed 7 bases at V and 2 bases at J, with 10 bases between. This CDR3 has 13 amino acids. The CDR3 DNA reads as TGTGCCAGCAACAGGCGATCCACAGATACGCAGTATTTT. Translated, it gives CASNRRSTDTQYF.

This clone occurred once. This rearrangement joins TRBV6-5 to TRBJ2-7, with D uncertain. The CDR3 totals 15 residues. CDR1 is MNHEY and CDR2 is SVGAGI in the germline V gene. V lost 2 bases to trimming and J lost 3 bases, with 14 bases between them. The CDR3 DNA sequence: TGTGCCAGCAGTTACAAAGGCCCATCGGGCTACGAGCAGTACTTC. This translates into CASSYKGPSGYEQYF.

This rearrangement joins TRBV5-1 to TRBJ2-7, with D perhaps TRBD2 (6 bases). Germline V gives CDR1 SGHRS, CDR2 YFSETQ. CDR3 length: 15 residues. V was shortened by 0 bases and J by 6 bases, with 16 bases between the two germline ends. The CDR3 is CASSLAQRAPREQYF. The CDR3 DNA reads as TGCGCCAGCAGCTTGGCCCAGCGGGCTCCACGCGAGCAGTACTTC.

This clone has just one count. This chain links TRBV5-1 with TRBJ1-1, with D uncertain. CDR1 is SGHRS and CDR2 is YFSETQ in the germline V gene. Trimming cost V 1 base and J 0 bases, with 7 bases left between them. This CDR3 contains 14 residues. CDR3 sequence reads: CASSLSQVNTEAFF. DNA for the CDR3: TGCGCCAGCAGCTTGTCCCAGGTGAACACTGAAGCTTTCTTT.

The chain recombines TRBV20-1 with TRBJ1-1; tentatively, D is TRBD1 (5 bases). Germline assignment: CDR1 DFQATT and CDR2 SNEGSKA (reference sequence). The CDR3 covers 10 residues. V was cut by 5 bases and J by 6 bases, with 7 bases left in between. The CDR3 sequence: CSALQAEAFF. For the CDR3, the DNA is TGCAGTGCTTTACAGGCTGAAGCTTTCTTT.

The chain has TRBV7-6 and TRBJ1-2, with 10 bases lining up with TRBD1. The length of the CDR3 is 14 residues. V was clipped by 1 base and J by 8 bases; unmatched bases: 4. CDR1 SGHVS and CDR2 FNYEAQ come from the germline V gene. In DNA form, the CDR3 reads TGTGCCAGCAGCTTAGGACAGGGGGCATTAGGCTACACCTTC. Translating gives CASSLGQGALGYTF.

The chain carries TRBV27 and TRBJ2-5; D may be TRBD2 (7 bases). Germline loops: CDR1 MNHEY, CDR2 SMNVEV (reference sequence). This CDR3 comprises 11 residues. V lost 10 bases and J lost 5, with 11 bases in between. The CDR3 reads CATGGRETQYF. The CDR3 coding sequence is TGTGCCACGGGGGGCCGGGAGACCCAGTACTTC.